This is a list of T cell receptor beta chains from one sample in a study of T cells in tuberculosis. TCRdb's table, derived via immunoSEQ multiplex PCR, lists solely in-frame clones and lacks some. The sample shows roughly 60,000 clones, 65% to 90% of them seen only once. Input material: CD1b-GMM tetramer-negative cells sorted from PBMCs. These receptors all stem from an adult woman with latent tuberculosis. The conserved cysteine and the conserved F or W are not part of the CDR3 here. The listing skips clone size in some rows; elsewhere it reads once, few, many or a size class.

J | size | V | CDR3
TRBJ2-5 | . | TRBV29-1 | SARQGPETQY
TRBJ2-3 | . | TRBV4-3 | ASSEGAMADTQY
TRBJ2-5 | few | TRBV11-1 | ASSSDLKGGETQY
TRBJ1-3 | . | TRBV10-2 | ATSDREGGNTIY
TRBJ2-1 | . | TRBV19 | ASSIWRDSLNEQF
TRBJ1-5 | once | TRBV4-3 | ASSQVPHQPQH
TRBJ1-2 | . | TRBV2 | ASSERREGYT
TRBJ1-2 | few | TRBV6-5 | ASSEVEGRGGYT
TRBJ2-7 | . | TRBV13 | ASSLVNEQY
TRBJ2-3 | . | TRBV7-9 | ASSSSGGAGDTQY
TRBJ1-1 | . | TRBV18 | ASSPKGEGTEAF
TRBJ2-5 | . | TRBV6-6 | ASSSGDGGAETQY
TRBJ2-1 | . | TRBV18 | ASSTGGPSYNEQF
TRBJ1-1 | . | TRBV19 | ASSIKGAHTEAF
TRBJ2-1 | . | TRBV5-1 | ASSLGASSRNEQF
TRBJ1-1 | . | TRBV5-6 | ASSGTGMNTEAF
TRBJ2-2 | . | TRBV10-3 | ASTPTGSTGELF
TRBJ1-1 | . | TRBV28 | ASSLSGGGTEAF
TRBJ2-5 | . | TRBV7-6 | ASSLGERETQY
TRBJ1-4 | . | TRBV7-9 | ASSLGQKLF
TRBJ2-5 | . | TRBV20-1 | SALGSETQY
TRBJ2-1 | . | TRBV19 | ATSQGAAPSLF
TRBJ2-7 | . | TRBV6-1 | ASSEGQGGSYEQY
TRBJ2-1 | . | TRBV7-9 | ASSPAGGPFNEQF
TRBJ2-1 | . | TRBV2 | ASGLKIGNEQF
TRBJ1-2 | . | TRBV15 | ATSRVRDQGKSNYGYT
TRBJ1-6 | few | TRBV7-9 | ASSPLGAAGGSSPLH
TRBJ2-7 | . | TRBV6-6 | ASAGPYEQY
TRBJ2-7 | few | TRBV10-3 | AIRQGSYEQY
TRBJ2-7 | . | TRBV7-9 | ASSTGTSGAYEQY
TRBJ2-7 | . | TRBV4-2 | ASSQSLGTGSYEQY
TRBJ2-7 | few | TRBV28 | ASSFPAGGAFEQY
TRBJ2-7 | . | TRBV29-1 | SVAWTGDLYEQY
TRBJ1-5 | . | TRBV27 | ASSSLTAGGQPQH
TRBJ2-1 | . | TRBV11-3 | ASSPSLAGNNEQF
TRBJ1-1 | . | TRBV27 | ASSLRTGGTEAF
TRBJ1-3 | . | TRBV27 | ASSLDSQSSGNTIY
TRBJ2-7 | . | TRBV7-9 | ASSSTSGLRAYEQY
TRBJ2-1 | . | TRBV5-1 | ASSLGGLAAYNEQF
TRBJ2-7 | . | TRBV7-3 | ASSLTGGNSYEQY
TRBJ2-2 | . | TRBV5-1 | ASSFYNTGELF
TRBJ2-7 | few | TRBV4-1 | ASSRDRLSYEQY
TRBJ2-7 | few | TRBV7-6 | ASSSHGSEQY
TRBJ2-2 | once | TRBV14 | ASSRPGQGTGELF
TRBJ2-2 | . | TRBV10-3 | AISRTGYDTGELF
TRBJ2-5 | . | TRBV29-1 | SVVRLAGGFRPQY
TRBJ1-2 | . | TRBV27 | ASTRQGRSGLYGYT
TRBJ1-2 | . | TRBV7-9 | ASSFSQGGAGYT
TRBJ1-2 | few | TRBV7-9 | ASRSYGYT
TRBJ2-1 | . | TRBV29-1 | SVRPGNNEQF
TRBJ1-2 | . | TRBV20-1 | SASVRGVGT
TRBJ2-1 | . | TRBV2 | ASSPNTSGEQF
TRBJ1-5 | . | TRBV28 | ASSWNGDQPQH
TRBJ1-6 | . | TRBV5-1 | ASSPPPAGNNSPLH
TRBJ1-4 | few | TRBV19 | ASRRQGAGGEKLF